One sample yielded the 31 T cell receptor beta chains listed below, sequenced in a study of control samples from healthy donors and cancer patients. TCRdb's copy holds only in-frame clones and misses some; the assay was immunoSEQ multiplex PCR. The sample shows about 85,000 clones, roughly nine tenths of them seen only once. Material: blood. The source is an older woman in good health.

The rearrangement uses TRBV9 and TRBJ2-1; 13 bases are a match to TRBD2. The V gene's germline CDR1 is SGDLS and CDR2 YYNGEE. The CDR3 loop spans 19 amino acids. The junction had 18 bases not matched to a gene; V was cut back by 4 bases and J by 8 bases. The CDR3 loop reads CASSKSHYPGTSGEYEQFF. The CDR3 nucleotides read TGTGCCAGCAGCAAATCCCACTATCCCGGGACTAGCGGGGAATATGAGCAGTTCTTC.

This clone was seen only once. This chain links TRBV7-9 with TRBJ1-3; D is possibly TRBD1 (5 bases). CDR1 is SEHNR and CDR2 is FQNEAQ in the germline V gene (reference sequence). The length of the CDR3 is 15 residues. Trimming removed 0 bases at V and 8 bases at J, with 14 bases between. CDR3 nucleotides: TGTGCCAGCAGCTTAGCGGCAGGGTACGTGGACACCATATATTTT. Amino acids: CASSLAAGYVDTIYF. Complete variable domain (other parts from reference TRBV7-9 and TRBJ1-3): DTGVSQNPRHKITKRGQNVTFRCDPISEHNRLYWYRQTLGQGPEFLTYFQNEAQLEKSRLLSDRFSAERPKGSFSTLEIQRTEQGDSAMYLCASSLAAGYVDTIYFGEGSWLTVV.

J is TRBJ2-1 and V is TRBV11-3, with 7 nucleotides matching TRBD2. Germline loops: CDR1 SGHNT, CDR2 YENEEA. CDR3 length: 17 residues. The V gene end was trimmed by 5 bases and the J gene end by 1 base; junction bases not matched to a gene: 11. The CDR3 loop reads CASSEGRLADSYNEQFF. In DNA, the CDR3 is TGTGCCAGCAGCGAAGGGAGGCTAGCGGATTCCTACAATGAGCAGTTCTTC.

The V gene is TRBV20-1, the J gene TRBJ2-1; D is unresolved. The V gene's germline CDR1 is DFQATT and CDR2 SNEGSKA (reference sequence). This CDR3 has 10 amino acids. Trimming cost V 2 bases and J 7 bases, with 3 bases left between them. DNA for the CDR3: TGCAGTGCTAGAAATAATGAGCAGTTCTTC. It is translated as CSARNNEQFF.

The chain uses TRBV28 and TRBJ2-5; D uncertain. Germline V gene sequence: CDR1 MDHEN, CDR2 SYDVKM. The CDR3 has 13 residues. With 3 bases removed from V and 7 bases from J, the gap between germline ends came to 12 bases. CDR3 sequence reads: CASSFFLVGTQYF. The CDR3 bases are TGTGCCAGCAGTTTTTTCCTAGTAGGGACCCAGTACTTC. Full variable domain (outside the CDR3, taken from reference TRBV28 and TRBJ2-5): DVKVTQSSRYLVKRTGEKVFLECVQDMDHENMFWYRQDPGLGLRLIYFSYDVKMKEKGDIPEGYSVSREKKERFSLILESASTNQTSMYLCASSFFLVGTQYFGPGTRLLVL.

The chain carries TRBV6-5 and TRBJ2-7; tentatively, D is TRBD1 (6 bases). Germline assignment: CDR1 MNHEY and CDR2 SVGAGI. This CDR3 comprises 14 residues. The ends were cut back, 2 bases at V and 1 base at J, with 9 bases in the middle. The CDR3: CASSYNRVSYEQYF. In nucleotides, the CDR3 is TGTGCCAGCAGTTACAACAGGGTATCCTACGAGCAGTACTTC.

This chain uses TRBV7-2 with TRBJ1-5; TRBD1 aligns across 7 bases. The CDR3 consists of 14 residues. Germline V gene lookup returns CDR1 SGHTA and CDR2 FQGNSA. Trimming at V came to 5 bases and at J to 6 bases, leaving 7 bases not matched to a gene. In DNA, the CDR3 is TGTGCCAGCAGCCCCAGACAGGGAATTCAGCCCCAGCATTTT. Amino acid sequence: CASSPRQGIQPQHF. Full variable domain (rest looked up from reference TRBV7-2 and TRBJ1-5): GAGVSQSPSNKVTEKGKDVELRCDPISGHTALYWYRQSLGQGLEFLIYFQGNSAPDKSGLPSDRFSAERTGGSVSTLTIQRTQQEDSAVYLCASSPRQGIQPQHFGDGTRLSIL.

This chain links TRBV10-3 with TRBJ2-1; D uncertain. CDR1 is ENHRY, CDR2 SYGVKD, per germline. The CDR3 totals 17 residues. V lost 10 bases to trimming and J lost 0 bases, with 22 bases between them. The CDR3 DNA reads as TGTGCCACCAGAGAGCAGAAATATCTCGGCTCCTACAATGAGCAGTTCTTC. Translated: CATREQKYLGSYNEQFF.

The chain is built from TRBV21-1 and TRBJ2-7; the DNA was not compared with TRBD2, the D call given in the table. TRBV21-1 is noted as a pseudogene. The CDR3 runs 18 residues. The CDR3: CASKRIAGVSRGDYEQYF. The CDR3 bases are TGTGCCAGCAAGAGGATAGCGGGGGTCTCTAGAGGTGACTACGAGCAGTACTTC.

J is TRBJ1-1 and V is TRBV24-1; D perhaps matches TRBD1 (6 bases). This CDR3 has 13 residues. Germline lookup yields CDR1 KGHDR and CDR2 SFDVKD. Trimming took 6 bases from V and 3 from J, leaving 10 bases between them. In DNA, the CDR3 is TGTGCCACCAGTTCACAGGGATACACTGAAGCTTTCTTT. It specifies CATSSQGYTEAFF.

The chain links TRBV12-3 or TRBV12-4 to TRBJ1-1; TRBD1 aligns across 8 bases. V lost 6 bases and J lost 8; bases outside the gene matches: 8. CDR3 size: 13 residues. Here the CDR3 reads CASRGQGGTEAFF. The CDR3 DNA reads TGTGCCAGCAGAGGACAGGGAGGTACCGAAGCTTTCTTT.

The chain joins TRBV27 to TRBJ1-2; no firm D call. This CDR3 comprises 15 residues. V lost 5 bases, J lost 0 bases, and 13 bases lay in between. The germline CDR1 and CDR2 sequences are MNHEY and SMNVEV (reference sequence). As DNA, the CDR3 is TGTGCCAGCAGTCCTCGACAACCTACTAACTATGGCTACACCTTC. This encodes CASSPRQPTNYGYTF.

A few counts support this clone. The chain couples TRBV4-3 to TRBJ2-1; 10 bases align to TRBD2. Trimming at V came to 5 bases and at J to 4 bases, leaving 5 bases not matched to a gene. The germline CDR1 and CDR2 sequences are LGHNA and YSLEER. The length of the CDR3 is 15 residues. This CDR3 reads CASSSGRARYNEQFF. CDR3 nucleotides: TGCGCCAGCAGCAGCGGGAGGGCCCGGTACAATGAGCAGTTCTTC.

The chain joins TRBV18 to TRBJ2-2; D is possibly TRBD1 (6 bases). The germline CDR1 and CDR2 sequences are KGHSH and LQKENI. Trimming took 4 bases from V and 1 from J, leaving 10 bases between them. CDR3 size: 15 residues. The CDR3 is CASSRGQKNTGELFF. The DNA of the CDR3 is TGTGCCAGCTCACGGGGACAAAAGAACACCGGGGAGCTGTTTTTT. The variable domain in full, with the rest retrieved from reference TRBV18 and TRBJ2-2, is NAGVMQNPRHLVRRRGQEARLRCSPMKGHSHVYWYRQLPEEGLKFMVYLQKENIIDESGMPKERFSAEFPKEGPSILRIQQVVRGDSAAYFCASSRGQKNTGELFFGEGSRLTVL.

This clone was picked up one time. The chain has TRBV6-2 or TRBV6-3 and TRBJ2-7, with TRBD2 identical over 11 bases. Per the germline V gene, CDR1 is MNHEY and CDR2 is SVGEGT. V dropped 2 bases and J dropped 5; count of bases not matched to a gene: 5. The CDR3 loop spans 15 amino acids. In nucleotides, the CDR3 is TGTGCCAGCAGTTACGGGACTAGCGGACCGGACGAGCAGTACTTC. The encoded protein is CASSYGTSGPDEQYF.

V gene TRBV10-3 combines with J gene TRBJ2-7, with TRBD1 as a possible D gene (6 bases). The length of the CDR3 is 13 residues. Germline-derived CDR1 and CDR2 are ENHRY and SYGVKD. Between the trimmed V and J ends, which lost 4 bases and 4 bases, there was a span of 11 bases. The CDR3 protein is CAISGQAFYEQYF. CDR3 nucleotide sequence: TGTGCCATCAGTGGACAGGCCTTTTACGAGCAGTACTTC.

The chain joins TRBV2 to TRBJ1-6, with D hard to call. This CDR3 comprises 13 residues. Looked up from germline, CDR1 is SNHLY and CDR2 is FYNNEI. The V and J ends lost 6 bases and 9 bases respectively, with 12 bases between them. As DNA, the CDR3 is TGTGCCAGCAGAGAGGCTGTAGGTTCACCCCTCCACTTT. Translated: CASREAVGSPLHF. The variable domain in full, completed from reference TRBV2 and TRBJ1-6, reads EPEVTQTPSHQVTQMGQEVILRCVPISNHLYFYWYRQILGQKVEFLVSFYNNEISEKSEIFDDQFSVERPDGSNFTLKIRSTKLEDSAMYFCASREAVGSPLHFGNGTRLTVT.

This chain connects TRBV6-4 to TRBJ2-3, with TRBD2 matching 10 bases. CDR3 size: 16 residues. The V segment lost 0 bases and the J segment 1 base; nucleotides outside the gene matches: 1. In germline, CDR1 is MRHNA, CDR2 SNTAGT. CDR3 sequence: CASSDSGTSGTDTQYF. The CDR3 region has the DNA TGTGCCAGCAGTGACTCCGGGACTAGCGGCACAGATACGCAGTATTTT.

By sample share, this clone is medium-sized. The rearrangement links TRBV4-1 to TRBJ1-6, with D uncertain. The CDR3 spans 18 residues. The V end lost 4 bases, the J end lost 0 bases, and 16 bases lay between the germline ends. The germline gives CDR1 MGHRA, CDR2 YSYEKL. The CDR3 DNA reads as TGCGCCAGCAGCCCCAATATCGCCGGGAGCTCCTATAATTCACCCCTCCACTTT. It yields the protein CASSPNIAGSSYNSPLHF.

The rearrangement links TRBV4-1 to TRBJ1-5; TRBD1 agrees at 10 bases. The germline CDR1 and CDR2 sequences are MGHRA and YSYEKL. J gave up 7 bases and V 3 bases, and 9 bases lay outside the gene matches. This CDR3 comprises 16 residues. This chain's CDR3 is CASSHQGTGVGQPQHF. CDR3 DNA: TGCGCCAGCAGCCACCAAGGGACAGGGGTCGGACAGCCCCAGCATTTT.

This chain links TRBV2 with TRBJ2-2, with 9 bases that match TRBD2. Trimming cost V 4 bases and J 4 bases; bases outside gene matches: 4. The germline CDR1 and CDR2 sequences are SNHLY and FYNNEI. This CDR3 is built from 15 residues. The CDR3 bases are TGTGCCAGCAGTGCTGCTAGCGGGACCACCGGGGAGCTGTTTTTT. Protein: CASSAASGTTGELFF.

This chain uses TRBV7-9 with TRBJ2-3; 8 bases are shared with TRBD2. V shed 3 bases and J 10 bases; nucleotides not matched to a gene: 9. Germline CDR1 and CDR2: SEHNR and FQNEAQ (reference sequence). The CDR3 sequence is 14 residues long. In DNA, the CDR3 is TGTGCCAGCAGCTTCCGGGAGGGCCCTCATCCGCAGTATTTT. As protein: CASSFREGPHPQYF.

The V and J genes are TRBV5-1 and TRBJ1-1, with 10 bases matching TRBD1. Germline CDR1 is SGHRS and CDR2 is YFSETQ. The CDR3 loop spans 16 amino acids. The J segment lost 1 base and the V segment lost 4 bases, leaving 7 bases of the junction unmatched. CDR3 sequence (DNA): TGCGCCAGCAGCGTGACAGGGGGCGCAGAGAACACTGAAGCTTTCTTT. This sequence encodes CASSVTGGAENTEAFF. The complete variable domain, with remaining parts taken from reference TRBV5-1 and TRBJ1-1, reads KAGVTQTPRYLIKTRGQQVTLSCSPISGHRSVSWYQQTPGQGLQFLFEYFSETQRNKGNFPGRFSGRQFSNSRSEMNVSTLELGDSALYLCASSVTGGAENTEAFFGQGTRLTVV.

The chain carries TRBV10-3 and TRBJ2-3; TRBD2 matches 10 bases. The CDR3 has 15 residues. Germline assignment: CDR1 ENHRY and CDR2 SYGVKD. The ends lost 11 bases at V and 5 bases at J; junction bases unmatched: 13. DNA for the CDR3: TGTGCCGCCAGTCGACAGCGGGAGGGCCGAGATACGCAGTATTTT. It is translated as CAASRQREGRDTQYF.

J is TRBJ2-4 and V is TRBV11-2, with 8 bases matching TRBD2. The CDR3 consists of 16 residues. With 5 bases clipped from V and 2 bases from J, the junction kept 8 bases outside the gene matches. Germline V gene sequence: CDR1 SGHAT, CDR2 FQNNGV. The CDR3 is CASSLIAGRTKNIQYF. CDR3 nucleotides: TGTGCCAGCAGCCTAATAGCGGGACGAACCAAAAACATTCAGTACTTC.

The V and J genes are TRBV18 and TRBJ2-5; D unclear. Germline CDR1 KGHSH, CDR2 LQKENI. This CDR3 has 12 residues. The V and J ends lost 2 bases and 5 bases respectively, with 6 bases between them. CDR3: CASSPGFETQYF. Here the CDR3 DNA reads TGTGCCAGCTCACCAGGGTTTGAGACCCAGTACTTC.

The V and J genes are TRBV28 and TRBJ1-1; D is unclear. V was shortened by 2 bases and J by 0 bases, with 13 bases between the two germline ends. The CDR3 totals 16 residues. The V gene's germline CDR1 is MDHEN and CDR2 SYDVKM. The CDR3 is CASSLGSTDLNTEAFF. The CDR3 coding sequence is TGTGCCAGCAGTTTAGGGTCTACAGACCTGAACACTGAAGCTTTCTTT.

The DNA for the CDR3 is TGTGCCAGCAGTTATGACAGGGAGTCCTACGAGCAGTACTTC. Protein sequence: CASSYDRESYEQYF. This sequence joins TRBV6-5 and TRBJ2-7; 7 bases map to TRBD1. Unmatched junction bases numbered 3, after V lost 3 bases and J lost 1 base. The CDR3 length is 14 residues. Germline CDR1 is MNHEY and CDR2 is SVGAGI.

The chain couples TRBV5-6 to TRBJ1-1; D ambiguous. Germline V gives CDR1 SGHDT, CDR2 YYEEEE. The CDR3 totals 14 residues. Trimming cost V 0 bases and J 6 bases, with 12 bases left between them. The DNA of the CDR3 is TGTGCCAGCAGCTTGGCCGGAAGGGCCGCTGAAGCTTTCTTT. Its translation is CASSLAGRAAEAFF.

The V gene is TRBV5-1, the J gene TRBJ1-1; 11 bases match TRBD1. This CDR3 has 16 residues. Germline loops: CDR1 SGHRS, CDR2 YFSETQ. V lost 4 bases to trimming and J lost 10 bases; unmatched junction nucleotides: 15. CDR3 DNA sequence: TGCGCCAGCAGCAGATGGACAGGGGGCAGCGTAGAAGGAGCTTTCTTT. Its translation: CASSRWTGGSVEGAFF.

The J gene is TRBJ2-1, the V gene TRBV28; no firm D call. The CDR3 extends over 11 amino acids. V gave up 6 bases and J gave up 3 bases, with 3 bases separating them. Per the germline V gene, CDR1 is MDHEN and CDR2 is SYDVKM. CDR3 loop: CASSVYNEQFF. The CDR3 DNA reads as TGTGCCAGCAGCGTCTACAATGAGCAGTTCTTC.